Following are 13 T cell receptor beta chains from one sample sequenced in a study of T cells in Graves' hyperthyroidism and ophthalmopathy. From RNA transcripts, TCR beta CDR3 regions were amplified. RT-PCR in the first round (using the HTBI primer set) targeted the TCR CDR3. TCRdb re-called the multiplex PCR reads with MiXCR, one entry per CDR3 protein. This sample has a few hundred thousand distinct CDR3 sequences, with 15% to 20% found just once. Sequencing was carried out using blood. These receptors originate from a man aged 18 to 30 with Graves' ophthalmopathy.

The chain links TRBV12-3 or TRBV12-4 to TRBJ2-5; D might be TRBD2 (7 bases). The CDR3 runs to 15 residues. V was shortened by 7 bases and J by 7 bases, with 22 bases between the two germline ends. Here the CDR3 reads CASKFRGGVKGTQYF. The CDR3 DNA reads as TGTGCCAGCAAATTCCGAGGGGGGGTGAAGGGGACCCAGTACTTC.

The CDR3 loop reads CASSANGRGGGTEAFF. CDR3 coding DNA: TGTGCCAGCAGTGCGAACGGAAGGGGAGGAGGCACTGAAGCTTTCTTT. V usage is TRBV25-1 and J usage is TRBJ1-1; weak D call: TRBD1 (5 bases). The CDR3 runs 16 residues. Trimming took off 4 bases at V and 4 bases at J, with 19 bases between the two ends. The germline gives CDR1 MGHDK, CDR2 SYGVNS. The full variable domain, completed using reference TRBV25-1 and TRBJ1-1, is EADIYQTPRYLVIGTGKKITLECSQTMGHDKMYWYQQDPGMELHLIHYSYGVNSTEKGDLSSESTVSRIRTEHFPLTLESARPSHTSQYLCASSANGRGGGTEAFFGQGTRLTVV.

This clonotype turned up a few times. V gene TRBV19 combines with J gene TRBJ2-2; D gene ambiguous. V was shortened by 6 bases and J by 2 bases, with 16 bases between the two germline ends. This CDR3 comprises 16 residues. Per the germline V gene, CDR1 is LNHDA and CDR2 is SQIVND (reference sequence). CDR3 sequence (DNA): TGTGCCAGTAGGGGTGGGATAAGGACCAACACCGGGGAGCTGTTTTTT. As protein: CASRGGIRTNTGELFF.

This clonotype has at least ten counts. The chain links TRBV6-9 to TRBJ1-1, with 7 bases lining up with TRBD1. CDR3 length equals 13 residues. Germline CDR1 reads MNHGY; CDR2 reads SVAAGI. Trimming took 10 bases from V and 1 from J; bases not matched to a gene: 6. The DNA for the CDR3 is TGTGCCAACCCGGGACAGCCGAACACTGAAGCTTTCTTT. This encodes CANPGQPNTEAFF.

This clonotype has a count of ten or more. The chain carries TRBV2 and TRBJ1-2, with D possibly TRBD1 on 5 matching bases. Trimming shortened V by 8 bases and J by 8 bases, and 15 bases separated the two germline ends. The length of the CDR3 is 12 residues. Germline V gene lookup returns CDR1 SNHLY and CDR2 FYNNEI. DNA of the CDR3: TGTGCCAGCGGGGCGAGGGTGAGGGGCTACACCTTC. This gives the protein CASGARVRGYTF.

The chain employs TRBV18 and TRBJ2-3; 8 bases map to TRBD2. V shed 4 bases and J 0 bases; nucleotides not matched to a gene: 6. Looked up from germline, CDR1 is KGHSH and CDR2 is LQKENI. The CDR3 has 16 amino acids. As DNA, the CDR3 is TGTGCCAGCTCACGCTCGGGGGGGATTAGCACAGATACGCAGTATTTT. Encoded protein: CASSRSGGISTDTQYF.

This clonotype has more than one count but fewer than ten. The chain recombines TRBV5-1 with TRBJ2-5; D remains unclear. V was shortened by 2 bases and J by 0 bases, with 5 bases between the two germline ends. CDR3 length: 13 residues. In germline, CDR1 is SGHRS, CDR2 YFSETQ. CDR3 in DNA: TGCGCCAGCAGCTTCCCGTACCAAGAGACCCAGTACTTC. It encodes CASSFPYQETQYF.

This clonotype appeared a few times. The chain combines TRBV10-3 with TRBJ2-1, with 7 positions matching TRBD1. CDR1 is ENHRY and CDR2 is SYGVKD in the germline V gene. The CDR3 spans 15 residues. The ends lost 4 bases at V and 2 bases at J; junction bases unmatched: 5. CDR3 coding DNA: TGTGCCATCAGTGGACAGGGAACGACCTACAATGAGCAGTTCTTC. Encoded protein: CAISGQGTTYNEQFF.

Details on this clonotype: This sequence may be a read error, since a much larger clone differs from it by one base. Given the absence of the conserved phenylalanine or tryptophan at the CDR3 end, a read error is likely. V usage is TRBV2 and J usage is TRBJ1-2; D is undetermined. Germline-derived CDR1 and CDR2 are SNHLY and FYNNEI. This CDR3 has 14 residues. V lost 3 bases, J lost 8 bases, and 16 bases lay in between. The CDR3 DNA is TGTGCCAGCAGTGAGGGTAGGAGAGCGGGCGGCTACACCCTC. Encoded protein: CASSEGRRAGGYTL.

This clonotype was detected only a few times. J is TRBJ1-6 and V is TRBV6-1; TRBD1 matches at 7 bases. The V gene's germline CDR1 is MNHNS and CDR2 SASEGT. This CDR3 has 16 residues. Trimming at V came to 5 bases and at J to 6 bases, leaving 10 bases not matched to a gene. The CDR3 here is CASSSFSTGSNSPLHF. In DNA, the CDR3 is TGTGCCAGCAGTTCCTTCTCGACAGGGTCTAATTCACCCCTCCACTTT.

This clonotype was found a few times. This chain links TRBV5-1 with TRBJ2-1, with D possibly matching TRBD2 (5 bases). This CDR3 contains 14 residues. V was cut by 0 bases and J by 8 bases, with 12 bases left in between. Germline values: CDR1 SGHRS, CDR2 YFSETQ. The CDR3 reads CASSLGTLGDEQFF. In DNA, the CDR3 is TGCGCCAGCAGCTTGGGGACTCTCGGGGATGAGCAGTTCTTC.

This clonotype was detected many times. The gene calls are TRBV6-2 or TRBV6-3 and TRBJ2-1; TRBD1 is a possible D gene (5 bases). V shed 2 bases and J shed 2 bases, with 10 bases lying between them. Germline V CDR1 and CDR2: MNHEY, SVGEGT. The CDR3 runs 15 residues. DNA of the CDR3: TGTGCCAGCAGTTACGGACAATCCGCCTACAATGAGCAGTTCTTC. It translates to CASSYGQSAYNEQFF.

The CDR3 is CASSEDSLGGNTIYF. The CDR3 DNA follows: TGTGCCAGCAGTGAAGACAGTTTAGGCGGAAACACCATATATTTT. The chain has TRBV6-1 and TRBJ1-3, with D unclear. This CDR3 spans 15 amino acids. Germline CDR1 MNHNS, CDR2 SASEGT. V was pared by 1 base and J by 4 bases, with 11 bases between.